Sequencing of this T cell receptor (beta chain) was carried out in a study of CD8 T cells in Susac syndrome. TEMRA cells were FACS-enriched, while CD8+ and CD4+ T cells were negatively isolated. Comments on this clonotype: Its antigen is not identified.

The CDR3 runs to 15 residues. V was trimmed by 7 bases and J by 6 bases, leaving 21 bases between them. The germline gives CDR1 SGHAT, CDR2 FQDESV (reference sequence). Reverse transcription of roughly 0.5 to 1 ug RNA used random hexamers. TCRdb reanalysed the immunoSEQ multiplex PCR reads using MiXCR and keeps one entry per CDR3 protein. The table includes around 56,000 distinct CDR3 sequences, around 90% detected once. Study-level points and caveats: As acknowledged by the study, its TCR sequencing and HLA analysis included a relatively small number of individuals.

The V and J genes are TRBV11-1 and TRBJ1-2; no reliable D call. This receptor was identified in a human donor in good health. Source material: CD8+ T cells from PBMCs. The CDR3 DNA follows: TGTGCCAGCACAAAGAATCCGGGTACGAGGGATGGCTACACCTTC. Amino acids: CASTKNPGTRDGYTF.